This TCR beta chain comes out of a study of shared T cell receptors in the human thymus. In germline, CDR1 is LGHNA, CDR2 YSLEER. The CDR3 sequence is 16 residues long. The V end lost 3 bases, the J end lost 0 bases, and 14 bases lay between the germline ends. Repertoires were generated with immunoSEQ multiplex PCR, while TCRdb's copy carries only in-frame clones and drops some. The sample shows 700,000 or so clones, 70% to 90% of them seen only once. The same data also contributed to another study, on human thymus T cells.

This receptor was obtained from a girl under three years old with a congenital heart defect. Material: thymocytes. The V and J genes are TRBV4-3 and TRBJ1-2, with D perhaps matching TRBD1 (6 bases). The CDR3 DNA sequence: TGCGCCAGCAGCCACAGCCGGGACACGACTAACTATGGCTACACCTTC. Its protein is CASSHSRDTTNYGYTF.